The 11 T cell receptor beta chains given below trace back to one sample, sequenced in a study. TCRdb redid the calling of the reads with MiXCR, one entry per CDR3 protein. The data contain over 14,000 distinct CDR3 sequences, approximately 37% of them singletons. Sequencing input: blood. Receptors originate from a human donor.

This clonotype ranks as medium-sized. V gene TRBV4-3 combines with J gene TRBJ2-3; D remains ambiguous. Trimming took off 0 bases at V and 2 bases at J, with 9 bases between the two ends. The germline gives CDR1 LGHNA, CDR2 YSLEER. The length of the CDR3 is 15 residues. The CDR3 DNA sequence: TGCGCCAGCAGCCAAGATGTAGCCCCCACAGATACGCAGTATTTT. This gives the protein CASSQDVAPTDTQYF.

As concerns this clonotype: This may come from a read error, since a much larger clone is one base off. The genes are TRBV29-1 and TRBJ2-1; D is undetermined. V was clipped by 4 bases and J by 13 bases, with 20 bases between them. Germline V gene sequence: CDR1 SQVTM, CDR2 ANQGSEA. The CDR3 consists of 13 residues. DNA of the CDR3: TGCAGCGTTGGCCCCACTACCCAAGAGACCCAGTTCTTC. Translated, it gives CSVGPTTQETQFF.

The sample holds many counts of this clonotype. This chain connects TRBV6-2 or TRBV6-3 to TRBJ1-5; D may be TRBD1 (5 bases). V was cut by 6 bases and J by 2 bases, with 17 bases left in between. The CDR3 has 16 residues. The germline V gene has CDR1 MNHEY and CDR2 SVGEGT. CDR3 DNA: TGTGCCAGCAGCCGCCCGTGGGGCAGGGGCAATCAGCCCCAGCATTTT. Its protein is CASSRPWGRGNQPQHF.

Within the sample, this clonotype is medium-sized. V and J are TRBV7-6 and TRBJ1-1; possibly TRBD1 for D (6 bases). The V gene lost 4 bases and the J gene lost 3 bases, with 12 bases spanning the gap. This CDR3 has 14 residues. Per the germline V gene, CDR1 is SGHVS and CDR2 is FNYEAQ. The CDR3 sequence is CASSYPGQDTEAFF. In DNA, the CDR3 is TGTGCCAGCAGCTACCCGGGACAAGACACTGAAGCTTTCTTT.

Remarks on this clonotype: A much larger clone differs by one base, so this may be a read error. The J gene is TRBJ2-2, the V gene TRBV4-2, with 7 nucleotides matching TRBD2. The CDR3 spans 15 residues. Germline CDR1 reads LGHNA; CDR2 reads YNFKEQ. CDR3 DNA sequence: TGTGCCAGCAGCAAAGAACCGGGAGGATCCGGGGAGCTGTTTTTT. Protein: CASSKEPGGSGELFF.

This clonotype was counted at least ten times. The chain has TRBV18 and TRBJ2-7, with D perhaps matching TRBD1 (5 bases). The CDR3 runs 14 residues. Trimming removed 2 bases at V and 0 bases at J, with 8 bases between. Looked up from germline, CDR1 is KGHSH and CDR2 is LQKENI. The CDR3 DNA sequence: TGTGCCAGCTCACCAGTCGGACACTCCTACGAGCAGTACTTC. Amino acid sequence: CASSPVGHSYEQYF.

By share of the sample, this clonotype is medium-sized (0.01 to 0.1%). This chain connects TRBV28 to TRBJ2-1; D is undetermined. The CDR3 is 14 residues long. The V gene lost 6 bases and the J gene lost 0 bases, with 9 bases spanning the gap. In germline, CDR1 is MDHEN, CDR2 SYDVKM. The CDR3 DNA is TGTGCCAGCAGGGGGTCAACCTCCTACAATGAGCAGTTCTTC. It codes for CASRGSTSYNEQFF.

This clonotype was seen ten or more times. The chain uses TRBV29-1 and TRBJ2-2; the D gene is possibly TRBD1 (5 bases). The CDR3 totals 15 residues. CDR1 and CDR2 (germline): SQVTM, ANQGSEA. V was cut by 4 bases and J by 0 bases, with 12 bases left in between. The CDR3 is CSVGNLGANTGELFF. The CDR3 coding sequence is TGCAGCGTTGGGAATCTAGGGGCGAACACCGGGGAGCTGTTTTTT.

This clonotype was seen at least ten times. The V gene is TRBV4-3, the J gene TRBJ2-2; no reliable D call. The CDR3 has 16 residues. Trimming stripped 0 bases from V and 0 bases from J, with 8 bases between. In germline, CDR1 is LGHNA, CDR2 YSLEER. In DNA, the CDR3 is TGCGCCAGCAGCCAAGAGTCTAGTTCGAACACCGGGGAGCTGTTTTTT. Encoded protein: CASSQESSSNTGELFF.

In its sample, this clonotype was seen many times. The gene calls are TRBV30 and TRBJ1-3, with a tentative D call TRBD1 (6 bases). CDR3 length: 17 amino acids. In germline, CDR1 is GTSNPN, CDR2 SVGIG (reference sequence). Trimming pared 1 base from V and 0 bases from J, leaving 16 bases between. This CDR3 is CAWSGPASDSSGNTIYF. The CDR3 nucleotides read TGTGCCTGGAGTGGGCCGGCCTCGGACAGCTCTGGAAACACCATATATTTT.

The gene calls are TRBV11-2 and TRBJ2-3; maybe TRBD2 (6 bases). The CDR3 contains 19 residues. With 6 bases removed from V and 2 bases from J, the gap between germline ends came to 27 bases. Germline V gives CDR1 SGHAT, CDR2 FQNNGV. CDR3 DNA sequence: TGTGCCAGCAGTTCGATAAGCGGCCGCCATGGAGGGTTCACAGATACGCAGTATTTT. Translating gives CASSSISGRHGGFTDTQYF.